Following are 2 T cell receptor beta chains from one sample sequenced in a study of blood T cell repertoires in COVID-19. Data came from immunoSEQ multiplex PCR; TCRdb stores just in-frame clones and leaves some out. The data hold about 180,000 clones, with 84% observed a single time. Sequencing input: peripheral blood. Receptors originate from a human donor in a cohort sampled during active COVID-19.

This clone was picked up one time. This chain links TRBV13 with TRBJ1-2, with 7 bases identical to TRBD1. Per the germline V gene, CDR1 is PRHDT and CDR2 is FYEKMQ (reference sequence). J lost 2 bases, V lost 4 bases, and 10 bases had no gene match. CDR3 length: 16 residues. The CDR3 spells CASSSNTGDRNYGYTF. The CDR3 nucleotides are TGTGCCAGCAGCTCCAACACAGGGGATCGAAACTATGGCTACACCTTC.

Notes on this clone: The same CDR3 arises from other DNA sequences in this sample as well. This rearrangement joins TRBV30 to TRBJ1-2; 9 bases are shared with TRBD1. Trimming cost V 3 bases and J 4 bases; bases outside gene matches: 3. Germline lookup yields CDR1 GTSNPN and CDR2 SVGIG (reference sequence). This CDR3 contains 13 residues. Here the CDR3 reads CAWSPDRGYGYTF. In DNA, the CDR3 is TGTGCCTGGAGCCCGGACAGGGGCTATGGCTACACCTTC.